This T cell receptor beta chain is drawn from a study of identifying expanded T cells in peripheral blood. Findings and limits, study-wide: Over approximately two and four weeks, about 15 and 19 clones changed, versus 1.2 between replicates.

The table came from immunoSEQ multiplex PCR; TCRdb's copy has only in-frame clones and leaves some out. The sample lists approximately 83,000 clones, about 88% occurring once. Healthy donors had no documented immune events, such as infections, while sampled. CDR1 is SGHNT and CDR2 is YENEEA in the germline V gene. The CDR3 spans 14 residues. V lost 5 bases, J lost 4 bases, and 5 bases stayed unmatched. With regard to this clone: Its matching antigen is unknown.

Sequenced: blood. The TCR sequence derives from a person aged 18-70 years in good health. The rearrangement uses TRBV11-3 and TRBJ2-1; 7 nucleotides agree with TRBD1. The CDR3 is CASSGYRGYNEQFF. DNA for the CDR3: TGTGCCAGCAGCGGTTACAGGGGATACAATGAGCAGTTCTTC.